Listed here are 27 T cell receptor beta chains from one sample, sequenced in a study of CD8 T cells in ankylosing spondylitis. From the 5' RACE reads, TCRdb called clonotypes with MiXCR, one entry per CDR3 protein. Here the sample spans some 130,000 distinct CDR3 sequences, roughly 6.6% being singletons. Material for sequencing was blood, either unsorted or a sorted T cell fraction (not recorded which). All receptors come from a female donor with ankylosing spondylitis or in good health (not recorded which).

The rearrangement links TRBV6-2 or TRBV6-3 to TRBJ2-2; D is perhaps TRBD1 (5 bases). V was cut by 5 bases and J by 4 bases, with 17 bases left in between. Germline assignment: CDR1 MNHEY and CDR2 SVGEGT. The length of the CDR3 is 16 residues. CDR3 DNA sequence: TGTGCCAGCAGTACCACCCCAGGGTTAGGCACCGGGGAGCTGTTTTTT. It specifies CASSTTPGLGTGELFF.

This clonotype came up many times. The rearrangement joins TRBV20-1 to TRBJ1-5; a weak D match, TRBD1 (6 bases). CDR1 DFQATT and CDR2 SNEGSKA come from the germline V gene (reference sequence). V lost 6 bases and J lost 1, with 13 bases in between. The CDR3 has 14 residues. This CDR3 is CSARGGGSNQPQHF. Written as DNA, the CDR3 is TGCAGTGCCCGAGGGGGGGGCAGCAATCAGCCCCAGCATTTT.

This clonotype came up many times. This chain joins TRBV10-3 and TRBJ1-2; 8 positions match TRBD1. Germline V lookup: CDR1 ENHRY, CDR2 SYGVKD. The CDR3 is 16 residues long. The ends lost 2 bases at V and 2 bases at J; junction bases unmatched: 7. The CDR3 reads CAISEVWGQANYGYTF. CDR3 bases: TGTGCCATCAGTGAGGTTTGGGGACAGGCCAACTATGGCTACACCTTC.

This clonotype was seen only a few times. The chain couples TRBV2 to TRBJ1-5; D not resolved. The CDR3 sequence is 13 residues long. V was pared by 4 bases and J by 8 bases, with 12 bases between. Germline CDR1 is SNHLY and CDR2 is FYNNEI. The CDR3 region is CASSADRSEPQHF. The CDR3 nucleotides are TGTGCCAGCAGTGCTGACCGGAGTGAGCCCCAGCATTTT.

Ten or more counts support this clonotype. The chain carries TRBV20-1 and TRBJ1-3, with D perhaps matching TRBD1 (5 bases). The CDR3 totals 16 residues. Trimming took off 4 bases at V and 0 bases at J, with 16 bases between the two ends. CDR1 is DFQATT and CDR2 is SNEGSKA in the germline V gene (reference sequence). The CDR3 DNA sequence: TGCAGTGCTACCCAAGGGGCCGCGAGCTCTGGAAACACCATATATTTT. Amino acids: CSATQGAASSGNTIYF.

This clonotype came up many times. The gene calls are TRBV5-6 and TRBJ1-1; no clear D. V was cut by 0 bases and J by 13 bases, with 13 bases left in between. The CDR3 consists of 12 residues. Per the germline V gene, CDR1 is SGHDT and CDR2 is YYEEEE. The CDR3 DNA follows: TGTGCCAGCAGCTTGGTCTCGGGGATAGGTTTCTTT. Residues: CASSLVSGIGFF. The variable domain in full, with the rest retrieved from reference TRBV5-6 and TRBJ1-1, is DAGVTQSPTHLIKTRGQQVTLRCSPKSGHDTVSWYQQALGQGPQFIFQYYEEEERQRGNFPDRFSGHQFPNYSSELNVNALLLGDSALYLCASSLVSGIGFFGQGTRLTVV.

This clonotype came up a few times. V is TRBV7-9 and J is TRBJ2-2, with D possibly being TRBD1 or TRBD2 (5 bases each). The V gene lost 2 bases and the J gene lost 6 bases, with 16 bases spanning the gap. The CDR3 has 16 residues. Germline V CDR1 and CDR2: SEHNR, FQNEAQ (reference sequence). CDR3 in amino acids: CASSLRRGAGSGELFF. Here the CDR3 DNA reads TGTGCCAGCAGCTTAAGGAGAGGGGCTGGCTCCGGGGAGCTGTTTTTT.

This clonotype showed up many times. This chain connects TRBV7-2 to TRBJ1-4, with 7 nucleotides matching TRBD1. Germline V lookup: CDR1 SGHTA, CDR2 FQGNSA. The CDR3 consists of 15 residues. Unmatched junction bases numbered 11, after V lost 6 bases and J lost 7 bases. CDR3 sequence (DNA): TGTGCCAGCAGTCGAAACAGGGGTGTAGGTGAAAAACTGTTTTTT. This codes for CASSRNRGVGEKLFF. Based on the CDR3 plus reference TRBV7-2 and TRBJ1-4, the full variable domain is GAGVSQSPSNKVTEKGKDVELRCDPISGHTALYWYRQSLGQGLEFLIYFQGNSAPDKSGLPSDRFSAERTGGSVSTLTIQRTQQEDSAVYLCASSRNRGVGEKLFFGSGTQLSVL.

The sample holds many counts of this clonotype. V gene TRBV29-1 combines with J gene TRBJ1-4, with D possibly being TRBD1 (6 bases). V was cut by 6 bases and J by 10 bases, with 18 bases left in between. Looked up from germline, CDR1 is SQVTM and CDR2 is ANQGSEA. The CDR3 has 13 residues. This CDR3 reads CSVGVGTPRKLFF. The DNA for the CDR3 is TGCAGCGTCGGGGTCGGGACACCGAGAAAACTGTTTTTT.

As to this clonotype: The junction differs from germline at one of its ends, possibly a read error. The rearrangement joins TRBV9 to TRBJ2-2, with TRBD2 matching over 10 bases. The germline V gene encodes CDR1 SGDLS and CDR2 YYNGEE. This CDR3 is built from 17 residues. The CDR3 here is CASSPSGGAENTAELFF. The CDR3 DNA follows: TGTGCGAGCAGTCCCAGCGGGGGGGCCGAGAACACCGCGGAGCTGTTTTTT.

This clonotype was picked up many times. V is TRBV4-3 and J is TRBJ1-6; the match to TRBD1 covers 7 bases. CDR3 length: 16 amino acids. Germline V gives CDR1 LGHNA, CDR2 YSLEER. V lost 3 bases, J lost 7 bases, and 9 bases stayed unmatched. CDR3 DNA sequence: TGCGCCAGCAGCCAGGGCCTCGACAGGGTGAATTCACCCCTCCACTTT. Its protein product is CASSQGLDRVNSPLHF.

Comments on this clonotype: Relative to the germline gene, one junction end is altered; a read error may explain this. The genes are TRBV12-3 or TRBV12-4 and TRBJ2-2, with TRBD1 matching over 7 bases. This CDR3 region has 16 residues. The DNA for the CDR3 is TGTGCCAGCACCATTGCGACAGGGAGTGTCACCGGGAAGCTGTTTTTT. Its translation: CASTIATGSVTGKLFF.

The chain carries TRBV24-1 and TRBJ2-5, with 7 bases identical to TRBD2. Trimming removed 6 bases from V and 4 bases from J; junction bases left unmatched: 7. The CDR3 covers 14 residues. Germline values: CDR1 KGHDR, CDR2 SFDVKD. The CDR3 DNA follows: TGTGCCACCAGTCCACGGGGGGTGGGAGAGACCCAGTACTTC. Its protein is CATSPRGVGETQYF.

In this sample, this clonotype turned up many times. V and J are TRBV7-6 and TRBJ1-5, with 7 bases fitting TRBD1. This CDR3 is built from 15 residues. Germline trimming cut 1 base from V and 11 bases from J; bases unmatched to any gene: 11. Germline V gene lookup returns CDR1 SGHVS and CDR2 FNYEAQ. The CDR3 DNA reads TGTGCCAGCAGCTTAGGGCAGGGGGGGTTATCAGCCCAGCATTTT. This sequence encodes CASSLGQGGLSAQHF.

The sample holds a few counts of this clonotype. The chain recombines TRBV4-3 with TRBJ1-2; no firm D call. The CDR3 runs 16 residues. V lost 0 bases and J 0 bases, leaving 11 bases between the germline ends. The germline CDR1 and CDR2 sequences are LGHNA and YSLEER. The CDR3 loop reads CASSQELGAANYGYTF. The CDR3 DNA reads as TGCGCCAGCAGCCAAGAATTAGGAGCGGCTAACTATGGCTACACCTTC.

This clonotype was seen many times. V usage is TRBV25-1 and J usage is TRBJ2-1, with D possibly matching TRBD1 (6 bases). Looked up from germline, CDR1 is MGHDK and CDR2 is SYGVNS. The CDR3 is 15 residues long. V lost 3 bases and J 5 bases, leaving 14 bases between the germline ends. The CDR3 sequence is CASSETGRGNNEQFF. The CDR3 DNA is TGTGCCAGCAGTGAGACGGGCAGGGGAAACAATGAGCAGTTCTTC.

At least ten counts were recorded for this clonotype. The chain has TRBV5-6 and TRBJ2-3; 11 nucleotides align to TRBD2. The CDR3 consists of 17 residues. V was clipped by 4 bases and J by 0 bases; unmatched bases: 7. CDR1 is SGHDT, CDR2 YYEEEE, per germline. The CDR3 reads CASSALSSGGSTDTQYF. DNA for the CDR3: TGTGCCAGCAGCGCCTTGTCTAGCGGGGGGAGCACAGATACGCAGTATTTT.

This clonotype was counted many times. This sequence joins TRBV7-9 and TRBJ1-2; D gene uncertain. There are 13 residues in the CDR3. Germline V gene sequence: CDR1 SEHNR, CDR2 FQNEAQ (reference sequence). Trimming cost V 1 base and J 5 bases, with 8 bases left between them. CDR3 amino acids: CASSLGPLYGYTF. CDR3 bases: TGTGCCAGCAGCTTAGGACCGCTTTATGGCTACACCTTC.

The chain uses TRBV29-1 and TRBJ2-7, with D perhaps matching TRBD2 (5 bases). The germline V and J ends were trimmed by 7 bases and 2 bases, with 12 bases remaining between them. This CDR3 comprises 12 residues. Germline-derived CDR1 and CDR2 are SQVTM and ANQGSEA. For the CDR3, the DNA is TGCAGCGCCCGGACTGTCACCTACGAGCAGTACTTC. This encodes CSARTVTYEQYF.

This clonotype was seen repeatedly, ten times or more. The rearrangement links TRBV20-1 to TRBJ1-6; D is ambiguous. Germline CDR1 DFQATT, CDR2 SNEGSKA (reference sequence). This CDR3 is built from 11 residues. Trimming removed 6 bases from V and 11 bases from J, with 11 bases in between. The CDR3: CSAAGGAPLHF. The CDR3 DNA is TGCAGTGCCGCCGGTGGCGCACCCCTCCACTTT.

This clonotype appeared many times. This chain's CDR3 is CASSRRTGRSDSSYNEQFF. DNA of the CDR3: TGTGCCAGCAGCCGAAGGACAGGCCGATCCGATAGCTCCTACAATGAGCAGTTCTTC. The rearrangement uses TRBV11-3 and TRBJ2-1, with 7 bases matching TRBD1. J was trimmed by 0 bases and V by 5 bases; bases with no gene match: 16. The CDR3 is 19 residues long. The germline gives CDR1 SGHNT, CDR2 YENEEA.

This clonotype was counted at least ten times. Written as DNA, the CDR3 is TGCGCCAGCAGCCAAGAAATAGGAGGGGTCAAAAACATTCAGTACTTC. Its translation: CASSQEIGGVKNIQYF. The chain has TRBV4-1 and TRBJ2-4, with D possibly being TRBD2 (6 bases). The CDR3 loop spans 16 amino acids. Deletions cut 0 bases from V and 3 bases from J, with 12 bases between. Germline lookup yields CDR1 MGHRA and CDR2 YSYEKL.

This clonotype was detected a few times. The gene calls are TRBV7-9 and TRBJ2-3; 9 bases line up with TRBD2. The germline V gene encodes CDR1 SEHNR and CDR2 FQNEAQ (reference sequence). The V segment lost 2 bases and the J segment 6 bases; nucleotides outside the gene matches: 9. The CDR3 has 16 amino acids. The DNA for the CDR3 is TGTGCCAGCAGCTTAAATCCTAGCGGGGTCTCGGATACGCAGTATTTT. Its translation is CASSLNPSGVSDTQYF.

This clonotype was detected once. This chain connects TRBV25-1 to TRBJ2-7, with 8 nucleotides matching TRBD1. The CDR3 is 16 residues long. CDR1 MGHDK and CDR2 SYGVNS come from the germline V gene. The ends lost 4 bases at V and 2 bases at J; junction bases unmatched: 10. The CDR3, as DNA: TGTGCCAGCAGTGGAATTCGGTCAGGGGGCCCCTACGAGCAGTACTTC. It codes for CASSGIRSGGPYEQYF.

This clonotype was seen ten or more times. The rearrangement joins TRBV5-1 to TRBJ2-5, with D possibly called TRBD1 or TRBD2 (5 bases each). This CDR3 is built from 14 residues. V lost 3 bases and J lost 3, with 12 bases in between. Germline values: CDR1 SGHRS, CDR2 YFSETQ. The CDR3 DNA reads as TGCGCCAGCAGCTCGGGGCAGCTTAAAGAGACCCAGTACTTC. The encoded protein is CASSSGQLKETQYF.

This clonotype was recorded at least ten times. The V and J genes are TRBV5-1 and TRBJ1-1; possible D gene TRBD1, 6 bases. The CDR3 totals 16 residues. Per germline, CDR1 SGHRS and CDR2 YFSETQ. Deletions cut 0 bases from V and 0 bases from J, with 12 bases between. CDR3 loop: CASSLAGDSMNTEAFF. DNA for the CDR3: TGCGCCAGCAGCTTGGCAGGGGATTCCATGAACACTGAAGCTTTCTTT.

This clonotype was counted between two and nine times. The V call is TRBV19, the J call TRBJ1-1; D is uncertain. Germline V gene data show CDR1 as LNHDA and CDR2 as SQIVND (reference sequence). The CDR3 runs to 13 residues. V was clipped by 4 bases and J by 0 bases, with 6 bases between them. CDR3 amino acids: CASSRALNTEAFF. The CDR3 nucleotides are TGTGCCAGTAGTAGGGCCTTGAACACTGAAGCTTTCTTT.